This TCR beta chain was recorded in a study of blood T cell repertoires in COVID-19. Turning to the study itself: Material from acute and convalescent COVID-19 was sourced from the United States, Italy and Spain. T cells, B-cell-depleted T cells, or PBMCs supplied cDNA or gDNA.

To note about this clone: The same CDR3 also results from other DNA sequences found in this sample.

The germline V gene has CDR1 LNHDA and CDR2 SQIVND (reference sequence). V was trimmed by 1 base and J by 0 bases, leaving 9 bases between them. The CDR3 is 15 amino acids. As processed by the authors: Reference gene primer amplification in the assay estimated nucleated cell counts. Generated by immunoSEQ multiplex PCR, the TCRdb table keeps only in-frame clones and is missing some. The V and J calls and the clone size are those of that table, but D and trimming were determined from the DNA. Found here are around 130,000 clones, 70% to 90% of them singletons; the top ten hold about 4.5%. The chain has TRBV19 and TRBJ1-1, with no clear D. Sequencing was done on a sample of peripheral blood. This TCR came from a man aged 35-49 years with acute or convalescent COVID-19. The CDR3 region has the DNA TGTGCCAGTAGTATAGTCCCCGGGATGAACACTGAAGCTTTCTTT. This codes for CASSIVPGMNTEAFF.